Listed below are T cell receptor beta chains from one sample, sequenced in a study of blood T cells in healthy people across ages. TCRdb called the 5' RACE reads again in MiXCR, with one record for every CDR3 protein. This sample has over a million distinct CDR3 sequences, with approximately 42% found just once. The sequenced sample was blood. These receptors were collected from a woman aged 18-29 years in good health. Both conserved end residues are part of each CDR3.

TRBV28	-	CASSKLLLGRYEQYF
TRBV7-2	TRBJ2-1	CASSVGRIKEQFF
TRBV4-2	TRBJ1-2	CASSQDLTGYTF
TRBV2	TRBJ2-6	CASIGSTGGSGANVLTF
TRBV5-5	TRBJ2-1	CASSLLPQGLGNEQFF
TRBV14	TRBJ2-1	CASSQGQGVRNEQFF
TRBV6-6	TRBJ1-2	CASKPPGQGDYGYTF
TRBV7-2	TRBJ2-7	CASSPGTGSGSYEQYF
TRBV2	TRBJ2-1	CASSSMASGRAGLFEQFF
TRBV14	TRBJ2-5	CASSQVLKGGETQYF
TRBV28	TRBJ1-5	CASSYGTGPQPQHF
TRBV7-8	TRBJ2-3	CASSPGSQRSSTDTQYF
TRBV9	TRBJ1-4	CASSEASGTPDEKLFF
TRBV7-8	TRBJ1-5	CASSSAGQGDQPQHF
TRBV7-6	TRBJ1-1	CASSLQEANTEAFF
TRBV6-5	TRBJ2-3	CASKNPGQGLTDTQYF
TRBV2	TRBJ1-1	CATRLQGGSTEAFF
TRBV29-1	TRBJ1-1	CSVEGSGHTEAFF
TRBV4-1	TRBJ2-3	CASSPHGLAVDTQYF
TRBV15	TRBJ2-5	CATSGGLAGGQETQYF
TRBV29-1	TRBJ2-7	CSVEFGDSSGLFYEQYF
TRBV6-1	TRBJ2-1	CASSEALWQGNYNEQFF
TRBV9	TRBJ2-7	CASSASSGGGFEQYF
TRBV6-1	TRBJ2-3	CASTDWDTQYF
TRBV7-2	TRBJ1-5	CASSSDRGGQPQHF
TRBV29-1	TRBJ1-5	CSVGGTGGGVGQPQHF
TRBV4-2	TRBJ2-7	CASSQDGGRFEQYF
TRBV5-1	TRBJ1-2	CASSPGRDGGYTF
TRBV6-1	TRBJ2-3	CASRGRDTDTQYF
TRBV21-1	TRBJ1-4	CASSIRDGPIANEKLFF
TRBV6-6	TRBJ2-1	CASSIARGSYNEQFF
TRBV10-2	TRBJ1-1	CASSEVGTGAFF
TRBV4-1	TRBJ1-5	CASSQVEGARGQPQHF
TRBV5-1	TRBJ2-5	CASSPGTSETQYF
TRBV6-5	TRBJ2-7	CASSAYGGPYEQYF
TRBV7-2	TRBJ2-1	CASSLFAGVNEQFF
TRBV5-6	TRBJ2-7	CASSQMTYEQYF